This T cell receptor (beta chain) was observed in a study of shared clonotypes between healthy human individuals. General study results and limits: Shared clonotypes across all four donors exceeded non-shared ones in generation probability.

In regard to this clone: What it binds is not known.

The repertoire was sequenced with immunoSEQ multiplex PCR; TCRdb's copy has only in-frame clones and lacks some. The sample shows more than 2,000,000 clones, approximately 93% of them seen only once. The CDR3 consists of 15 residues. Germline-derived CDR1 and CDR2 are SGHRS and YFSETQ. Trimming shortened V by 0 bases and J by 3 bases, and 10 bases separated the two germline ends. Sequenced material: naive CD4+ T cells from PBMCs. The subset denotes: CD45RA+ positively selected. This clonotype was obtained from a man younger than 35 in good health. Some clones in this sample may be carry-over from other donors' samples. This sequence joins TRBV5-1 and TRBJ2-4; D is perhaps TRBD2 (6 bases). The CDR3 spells CASSLGGVDKNIQYF. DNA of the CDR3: TGCGCCAGCAGCTTGGGCGGGGTGGACAAAAACATTCAGTACTTC.